The clone carrying this T cell receptor (beta chain) was counted at least ten times. No antigen is known for it. This sample is drawn from a study of T-cell memory formation after mild COVID-19. The study, taken as a whole, reports: Clones that shrank (day 15 to 85) were balanced CD4/CD8, whereas later expanders leaned CD4+. Chiefly within CM and EM were the contracting CD4+ clones; CD8+ ones were within EMRA. The study detected some responding clones in pre-infection memory, suggesting cross-reactive memory joined.

5'RACE primed at constant segments yielded TCR alpha and TCR beta cDNA libraries bearing sample barcodes and UMIs. TCRdb re-analysed the 5' RACE reads in MiXCR, keeping a single row per CDR3 protein. The top ten clones hold approximately 22% of a sample with around 300,000 distinct CDR3 sequences, roughly 13% of them seen once. Germline V gene data show CDR1 as SGHDT and CDR2 as YYEEEE. This CDR3 spans 14 amino acids. V was shortened by 4 bases and J by 2 bases, with 13 bases between the two germline ends. What was sequenced was PBMCs or a T cell subset sorted from them (not recorded which). The origin of this receptor is a man between 18 and 35 years old who had mild COVID-19 (a few samples of this study predate the infection). Cell type and time point are not known. The gene calls are TRBV5-6 and TRBJ2-7; D could derive from TRBD1 or TRBD2 (5 bases each). The CDR3 is CASSVGDGPYEQYF. DNA for the CDR3: TGTGCCAGCAGCGTTGGGGACGGACCCTACGAGCAGTACTTC.